These 28 T cell receptor beta chains originate from one sample sequenced in a study of cytomegalovirus exposure and HLA in healthy donors. PCR used 60 Vbeta primers and 13 Jbeta primers. The assay was immunoSEQ multiplex PCR, and TCRdb's table has in-frame clones only and misses some. Of some 120,000 clones listed, about 70% are singletons. The sample comprised PBMCs. The receptors derive from a woman between 40 and 50 years old in good health and CMV-seropositive.

This clone has a handful of counts. This chain uses TRBV10-3 with TRBJ2-1; tentatively, D is TRBD1 (5 bases). This CDR3 has 16 residues. V was shortened by 7 bases and J by 2 bases, with 18 bases between the two germline ends. CDR1 and CDR2 from the germline V gene are ENHRY and SYGVKD. The CDR3 region has the DNA TGTGCCATCAACACCCCCGCCCAGGGTGCCTACAATGAGCAGTTCTTC. This translates into CAINTPAQGAYNEQFF.

This chain connects TRBV4-2 to TRBJ1-2; tentatively, D is TRBD1 (5 bases). The germline CDR1 and CDR2 sequences are LGHNA and YNFKEQ. The CDR3 spans 16 residues. V was shortened by 1 base and J by 8 bases, with 20 bases between the two germline ends. The CDR3 region has the DNA TGTGCCAGCAGCCAAGTGGGGGGAGGGGCAGAAGGGGGCTACACCTTC. Residues: CASSQVGGGAEGGYTF.

The chain couples TRBV7-2 to TRBJ1-2; the D gene is possibly TRBD1 (5 bases). The CDR3 is 15 amino acids. V was shortened by 5 bases and J by 4 bases, with 17 bases between the two germline ends. Per germline, CDR1 SGHTA and CDR2 FQGNSA. The CDR3 loop reads CASSIGAGEGYGYTF. DNA of the CDR3: TGTGCCAGCAGCATAGGGGCCGGCGAAGGCTATGGCTACACCTTC. The full variable domain, its missing parts supplied by reference TRBV7-2 and TRBJ1-2, is GAGVSQSPSNKVTEKGKDVELRCDPISGHTALYWYRQSLGQGLEFLIYFQGNSAPDKSGLPSDRFSAERTGGSVSTLTIQRTQQEDSAVYLCASSIGAGEGYGYTFGSGTRLTVV.

The chain carries TRBV30 and TRBJ1-2; D uncertain. CDR1 and CDR2 (germline): GTSNPN, SVGIG (reference sequence). V lost 2 bases, J lost 0 bases, and 7 bases lay in between. The CDR3 runs 13 residues. The CDR3 spells CAWSRSANYGYTF. The CDR3 DNA sequence: TGTGCCTGGAGTCGCAGCGCTAACTATGGCTACACCTTC.

The chain uses TRBV27 and TRBJ1-2; 8 bases align to TRBD1. V shed 3 bases, J shed 6 bases, and the junction held 6 bases outside the gene matches. In germline, CDR1 is MNHEY, CDR2 SMNVEV (reference sequence). The CDR3 is 14 residues long. Here the CDR3 reads CASSFGQGANGYTF. The CDR3, as DNA: TGTGCCAGCAGTTTCGGCCAGGGGGCCAATGGCTACACCTTC.

The chain couples TRBV5-1 to TRBJ2-5, with D possibly matching TRBD1 (5 bases). The CDR3 is 15 residues long. In germline, CDR1 is SGHRS, CDR2 YFSETQ. Trimming stripped 1 base from V and 1 base from J, with 11 bases between. The DNA for the CDR3 is TGCGCCAGCAGCTTGATGCAGGGCTTCCAAGAGACCCAGTACTTC. Protein: CASSLMQGFQETQYF.

This rearrangement joins TRBV19 to TRBJ1-5; no clear D gene. Trimming cost V 3 bases and J 0 bases, with 18 bases left between them. This CDR3 spans 18 amino acids. Looked up from germline, CDR1 is LNHDA and CDR2 is SQIVND (reference sequence). CDR3 amino acids: CASSIGLTTVYSNQPQHF. The CDR3 nucleotides are TGTGCCAGTAGTATCGGCCTAACTACCGTTTATAGCAATCAGCCCCAGCATTTT.

The CDR3 loop reads CATSRFHGGEGVQNIQYF. CDR3 sequence (DNA): TGTGCCACCAGCAGATTCCATGGAGGTGAGGGGGTCCAAAACATTCAGTACTTC. V and J are TRBV15 and TRBJ2-4, with a weak D call TRBD1 (6 bases). This CDR3 is built from 18 residues. Germline-derived CDR1 and CDR2 are LNHNV and YYDKDF (reference sequence). The V end was cut by 2 bases, the J end by 5 bases, with 22 bases between.

The chain couples TRBV6-4 to TRBJ1-2; 11 nucleotides match TRBD1. This CDR3 is 13 amino acids long. Trimming removed 10 bases from V and 7 bases from J; junction bases left unmatched: 8. Germline V gene lookup returns CDR1 MRHNA and CDR2 SNTAGT. The CDR3 coding sequence is TGTGCCACCCCGGGACAGGGGGATTCTGGCTACACCTTC. Translation: CATPGQGDSGYTF.

There are a few counts of this clone. The chain joins TRBV6-5 to TRBJ1-5; D unresolved. The germline V gene encodes CDR1 MNHEY and CDR2 SVGAGI. The CDR3 runs to 15 residues. Trimming took off 6 bases at V and 4 bases at J, with 16 bases between the two ends. The CDR3 protein is CASRYSGTTNQPQHF. As DNA, the CDR3 is TGTGCCAGCAGATACAGCGGCACCACAAATCAGCCCCAGCATTTT.

This clone has a single count. V gene TRBV6-1 combines with J gene TRBJ1-5; D not certain. CDR1 is MNHNS and CDR2 is SASEGT in the germline V gene. Trimming took 3 bases from V and 4 from J, leaving 7 bases between them. The CDR3 spans 13 residues. The DNA for the CDR3 is TGTGCCAGCAGTGACCGGGTAAATCAGCCCCAGCATTTT. Its protein is CASSDRVNQPQHF.

V is TRBV5-6 and J is TRBJ1-2; no clear D. The CDR3 has 13 amino acids. Germline V CDR1 and CDR2: SGHDT, YYEEEE. Trimming removed 3 bases at V and 0 bases at J, with 6 bases between. CDR3 nucleotide sequence: TGTGCCAGCAGCTCCCGTACTAACTATGGCTACACCTTC. Translated: CASSSRTNYGYTF.

Of note for this clone: Other nucleotide sequences from this sample produce the same CDR3. This chain links TRBV5-1 with TRBJ1-1; TRBD1 might be the D (5 bases). The germline V gene has CDR1 SGHRS and CDR2 YFSETQ. Trimming pared 4 bases from V and 0 bases from J, leaving 10 bases between. The CDR3 has 14 amino acids. The DNA for the CDR3 is TGCGCCAGCAGCCTAGACAGAATGAACACTGAAGCTTTCTTT. Protein product: CASSLDRMNTEAFF.

The chain joins TRBV19 to TRBJ2-7; the match to TRBD2 covers 9 bases. This CDR3 is 15 amino acids long. Per the germline V gene, CDR1 is LNHDA and CDR2 is SQIVND (reference sequence). V lost 5 bases to trimming and J lost 2 bases; unmatched junction nucleotides: 7. The CDR3 spells CASSALAGSPYEQYF. The CDR3 nucleotides read TGTGCCAGTAGTGCTCTAGCGGGATCCCCCTACGAGCAGTACTTC.

The rearrangement links TRBV5-1 to TRBJ2-2; the D gene is possibly TRBD1 (6 bases). V lost 0 bases and J lost 4, with 10 bases in between. The CDR3 totals 15 residues. Looked up from germline, CDR1 is SGHRS and CDR2 is YFSETQ. The CDR3 DNA reads TGCGCCAGCAGCTTGGGACAGGCCCCCACCGGGGAGCTGTTTTTT. Amino acid sequence: CASSLGQAPTGELFF.

The V and J genes are TRBV2 and TRBJ2-3, with 8 bases matching TRBD1. The germline V gene has CDR1 SNHLY and CDR2 FYNNEI. V trimming: 1 base; J trimming: 3 bases; junction bases outside the gene matches: 0. The CDR3 is 14 residues long. CDR3 nucleotide sequence: TGTGCCAGCAGTGAAGGACAGGGGACAGATACGCAGTATTTT. Translated: CASSEGQGTDTQYF.

The chain recombines TRBV6-5 with TRBJ2-7, with D possibly being TRBD2 (5 bases). CDR3 length: 13 residues. Germline lookup yields CDR1 MNHEY and CDR2 SVGAGI. The V and J ends lost 2 bases and 1 base respectively, with 6 bases between them. CDR3 sequence: CASSYRESYEQYF. Here the CDR3 DNA reads TGTGCCAGCAGTTACAGGGAGTCCTACGAGCAGTACTTC.

CDR3 nucleotide sequence: TGTGCCTGGTCCCCGGGACAGGGCCCCAACGAGCAGTACTTC. Its protein is CAWSPGQGPNEQYF. The V gene is TRBV30, the J gene TRBJ2-5; 9 bases align to TRBD1. Matching the DNA end better, TRBJ2-7 makes the J call doubtful. The CDR3 loop spans 14 amino acids. The germline CDR1 and CDR2 sequences are GTSNPN and SVGIG (reference sequence).

The genes are TRBV10-3 and TRBJ2-2; 8 positions agree with TRBD1. After removal of 4 bases from V and 4 bases from J, the junction contained 5 bases not matched to a gene. The CDR3 covers 15 residues. CDR1 is ENHRY, CDR2 SYGVKD, per germline. CDR3: CAISGQGMRTGELFF. The CDR3 nucleotides are TGTGCCATCAGTGGACAGGGGATGCGCACCGGGGAGCTGTTTTTT.

This chain uses TRBV9 with TRBJ1-3; D is unclear. Germline assignment: CDR1 SGDLS and CDR2 YYNGEE. V was shortened by 4 bases and J by 0 bases, with 14 bases between the two germline ends. The CDR3 length is 16 residues. CDR3 coding DNA: TGTGCCAGCAGCTCCCGACACCTGAGCTCTGGAAACACCATATATTTT. Its protein product is CASSSRHLSSGNTIYF.

The rearrangement links TRBV5-6 to TRBJ1-3; D is perhaps TRBD1 (6 bases). Trimming removed 4 bases from V and 4 bases from J, with 12 bases in between. CDR1 is SGHDT and CDR2 is YYEEEE in the germline V gene. This CDR3 contains 14 residues. The CDR3 DNA sequence: TGTGCCAGCAGCGAGGGGGTTACAGGAAACACCATATATTTT. Encoded protein: CASSEGVTGNTIYF.

This chain joins TRBV4-1 and TRBJ2-3, with 9 bases that match TRBD1. Looked up from germline, CDR1 is MGHRA and CDR2 is YSYEKL. The CDR3 is made up of 15 amino acids. V shed 7 bases, J shed 4 bases, and the junction held 9 bases outside the gene matches. DNA for the CDR3: TGCGCCAGCAACCACCGGGACAGGGCATCAGATACGCAGTATTTT. Its translation: CASNHRDRASDTQYF.

J is TRBJ2-5 and V is TRBV11-2; no clear D gene. The CDR3 is 14 residues long. V lost 3 bases and J lost 2, with 10 bases in between. Germline V CDR1 and CDR2: SGHAT, FQNNGV. The CDR3 sequence is CASSFHSIQETQYF. The CDR3 DNA reads as TGTGCCAGCAGCTTCCACTCCATTCAAGAGACCCAGTACTTC.

The chain recombines TRBV18 with TRBJ1-4, with 10 bases that match TRBD1. CDR1 is KGHSH and CDR2 is LQKENI in the germline V gene. The V gene end was trimmed by 1 base and the J gene end by 4 bases; junction bases not matched to a gene: 3. The CDR3 has 16 residues. CDR3 protein: CASSPRTGGRNEKLFF. Here the CDR3 DNA reads TGTGCCAGCTCACCACGGACAGGGGGTCGTAATGAAAAACTGTTTTTT. The variable domain in full, with the rest retrieved from reference TRBV18 and TRBJ1-4, is NAGVMQNPRHLVRRRGQEARLRCSPMKGHSHVYWYRQLPEEGLKFMVYLQKENIIDESGMPKERFSAEFPKEGPSILRIQQVVRGDSAAYFCASSPRTGGRNEKLFFGSGTQLSVL.

The chain combines TRBV4-1 with TRBJ2-3; the D gene is possibly TRBD2 (5 bases). The germline CDR1 and CDR2 sequences are MGHRA and YSYEKL. The V end was cut by 4 bases, the J end by 6 bases, with 20 bases between. The CDR3 runs 16 residues. The CDR3 sequence: CASSPRPGSGADTQYF. CDR3 in DNA: TGCGCCAGCAGCCCAAGGCCGGGGAGCGGCGCGGATACGCAGTATTTT.

This clone was detected ten times or more. V gene TRBV6-5 combines with J gene TRBJ1-4, with D tentatively TRBD1 (5 bases). The ends were cut back, 6 bases at V and 8 bases at J, with 19 bases in the middle. The CDR3 extends over 15 amino acids. Germline CDR1 MNHEY, CDR2 SVGAGI. The CDR3 DNA is TGTGCCAGCAGGGGGGGACGAGGGTTCGGCGAAAAACTGTTTTTT. Translation: CASRGGRGFGEKLFF.

The V and J genes are TRBV25-1 and TRBJ2-5; D is possibly TRBD2 (6 bases). Germline CDR1 MGHDK, CDR2 SYGVNS. The CDR3 has 13 amino acids. Trimming took 0 bases from V and 5 from J, leaving 7 bases between them. This chain's CDR3 is CASSEYGGETQYF. DNA for the CDR3: TGTGCCAGCAGTGAATATGGGGGGGAGACCCAGTACTTC.

The chain employs TRBV19 and TRBJ1-1; D possibly corresponds to TRBD1 (5 bases). V lost 2 bases and J 2 bases, leaving 9 bases between the germline ends. CDR3 size: 14 residues. The V gene's germline CDR1 is LNHDA and CDR2 SQIVND (reference sequence). This CDR3 is CASSIFGGNTEAFF. The DNA for the CDR3 is TGTGCCAGTAGTATATTCGGGGGTAACACTGAAGCTTTCTTT.